This TCR delta chain appears in the sequencing data of a study of γδ T cells in repeated Plasmodium falciparum infection. Study-wide context: Age- and gender-matched Australian children served as comparison for malaria-exposed Malian children. Sampling occurred at baseline, pre-infection for selected infections, and 21 days post-infection.

Bulk repertoires came from Vgamma9/Vdelta2+ or Vdelta2-negative gammadelta T cells flow-sorted from PBMC. On this clone itself: TCRdb has a much larger clone's protein, which differs at residue 10 from the translation of this DNA, likely because of a read error; what is shown is the protein translated from the DNA.

CDR3 length equals 17 residues. Germline lookup yields CDR1 TSWWSYY and CDR2 QGS. With 6 bases clipped from V and 0 bases from J, the junction kept 12 bases outside the gene matches. TCRdb re-analyzed the multiplex PCR reads via CATT. The repertoire holds 50,000 or so delta-chain clones, with 1.5% to 2% as singletons. The chain recombines TRDV1 with TRDJ1, with 8 bases matching TRDD3. Germline matching of the DNA provided the J gene here, since TCRdb leaves it blank. This receptor was identified in a pool of human donors (malaria-infected and uninfected, not separated). Sequencing was done on a sample of gamma-delta T cells from blood. The CDR3 protein is CALGWGNTLRYTDKLIF. The CDR3 nucleotides read TGTGCTCTTGGCTGGGGGAACACCCTTCGGTACACCGATAAACTCATCTTT.